This T cell receptor (beta chain) stems from a study of blood T cells in healthy people across ages. Then a second PCR, running roughly 6 to 12 cycles, was carried out with a sample-barcoded 5' primer and a J-beta primer mix. Via MiXCR, TCRdb re-called the 5' RACE reads, giving one row per CDR3 protein. The sample shows fewer than 800,000 distinct CDR3 sequences, over 45% of them seen only once. Per the germline V gene, CDR1 is MDHEN and CDR2 is SYDVKM. The CDR3 is 16 amino acids. V trimming: 4 bases; J trimming: 0 bases; junction bases outside the gene matches: 6. The TCR comes from a woman aged 55 to 70 in good health. The chain uses TRBV28 and TRBJ2-1; 7 bases are a match to TRBD1. The source material was blood. CDR3 residues: CASSSPTGSSYNEQFF. CDR3 sequence (DNA): TGTGCCAGCAGTTCACCGACAGGGAGCTCCTACAATGAGCAGTTCTTC. The variable domain in full, with the rest retrieved from reference TRBV28 and TRBJ2-1, is DVKVTQSSRYLVKRTGEKVFLECVQDMDHENMFWYRQDPGLGLRLIYFSYDVKMKEKGDIPEGYSVSREKKERFSLILESASTNQTSMYLCASSSPTGSSYNEQFFGPGTRLTVL.